What follows is one TCR beta chain and its context. As yet, its antigen is unknown. Trimming shortened V by 4 bases and J by 3 bases, and 9 bases separated the two germline ends. Germline V CDR1 and CDR2: SNHLY, FYNNEI. There are 13 residues in the CDR3. This related bone marrow graft donor gave peripheral blood on the day of marrow donation. The data stem from a study of T cells after posttransplantation cyclophosphamide. TCRdb's copy holds only in-frame clones and misses some; the assay was immunoSEQ multiplex PCR. This table has roughly 18,000 clones, roughly 85% appearing once. Study findings and constraints: Tissue-infiltrating T cells from skin or gut overlapped little with blood T cells.

Sequencing input: memory CD4+ T cells sorted from blood. The origin of this receptor is a man aged 25-40 years in good health and a related stem cell transplant donor. The chain combines TRBV2 with TRBJ1-2; D is uncertain. The CDR3 DNA is TGTGCCAGCAGTGTAGAACGGGACTATGGCTACACCTTC. Translated, it gives CASSVERDYGYTF.